This T cell receptor (beta chain) was found in a study of monozygotic twins with inflammatory bowel disease. General observations from the study: Healthy co-twins had higher TCRbeta inverse Simpson diversity than their IBD twins. There were differing immunosuppressive treatments, which may have added variability to patient repertoires.

cDNA for each sample came from eight separate reactions. TCRdb reprocessed the 5' RACE reads, keeping one entry per CDR3 protein, no DNA. The table gives 330,000 or so distinct CDR3 sequences; the top ten clones make up around 2% of it. CDR3 length: 17 amino acids. In germline, CDR1 is DFQATT, CDR2 SNEGSKA (reference sequence). A remark on this clonotype: As yet, its antigen is unknown.

Sequencing was done on a sample of blood. The chain recombines TRBV20-1 with TRBJ2-1; the TCRdb D gene call, TRBD1, has no DNA to confirm it. This receptor was taken from a human donor with ulcerative colitis or Crohn's disease, or a healthy co-twin of an affected twin (not recorded which). CDR3 protein: CSASGTGGIVFHNEQFF.